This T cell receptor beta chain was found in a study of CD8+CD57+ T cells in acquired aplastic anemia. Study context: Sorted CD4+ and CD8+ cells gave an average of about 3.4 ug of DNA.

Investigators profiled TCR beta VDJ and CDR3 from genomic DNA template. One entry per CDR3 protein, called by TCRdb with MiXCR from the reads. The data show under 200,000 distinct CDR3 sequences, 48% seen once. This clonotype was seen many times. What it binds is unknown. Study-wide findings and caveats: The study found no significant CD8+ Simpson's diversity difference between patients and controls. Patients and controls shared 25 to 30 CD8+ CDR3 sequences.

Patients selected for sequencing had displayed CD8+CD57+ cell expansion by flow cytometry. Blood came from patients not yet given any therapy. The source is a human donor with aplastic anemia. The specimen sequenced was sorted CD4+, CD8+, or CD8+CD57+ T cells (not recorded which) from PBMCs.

CDR3 residues: CASSPGGTSGETQYF. For the CDR3, the DNA is TGTGCCAGTAGCCCCGGGGGGACTAGCGGGGAGACCCAGTACTTC. The rearrangement links TRBV19 to TRBJ2-5; 12 bases are a match to TRBD2. With 6 bases clipped from V and 5 bases from J, the junction kept 7 bases outside the gene matches. The CDR3 runs to 15 residues. Germline CDR1 LNHDA, CDR2 SQIVND (reference sequence).